One sample yielded the 25 T cell receptor beta chains listed below, sequenced in a study of shared clonotypes between healthy human individuals. Profiled with immunoSEQ multiplex PCR; TCRdb holds only in-frame clones, not every one. This table has roughly 2 million clones, 90% to 95% appearing once. The sequenced material came from naive CD4+ T cells sorted from blood. The subset denotes: CD45RA+ positively selected. The receptors derive from a young man in good health.

The J gene is TRBJ1-1, the V gene TRBV6-5; D is possibly TRBD1 (5 bases). Germline V gives CDR1 MNHEY, CDR2 SVGAGI. The CDR3 sequence is 13 residues long. The germline V and J ends were trimmed by 4 bases and 0 bases, with 6 bases remaining between them. Written as DNA, the CDR3 is TGTGCCAGCAGTTGGGGGTTGAACACTGAAGCTTTCTTT. Its translation: CASSWGLNTEAFF.

The CDR3 coding sequence is TGCGCCAGCAGCTTGGATTCAGGGACTGGAAACACCATATATTTT. Its protein product is CASSLDSGTGNTIYF. The chain employs TRBV5-1 and TRBJ1-3; tentative D call: TRBD1 (5 bases). The CDR3 has 15 amino acids. Between the trimmed V and J ends, which lost 0 bases and 2 bases, there was a span of 9 bases. The germline V gene has CDR1 SGHRS and CDR2 YFSETQ.

The chain carries TRBV7-9 and TRBJ1-2; unclear D gene. The V and J ends lost 3 bases and 4 bases respectively, with 6 bases between them. Looked up from germline, CDR1 is SEHNR and CDR2 is FQNEAQ (reference sequence). The CDR3 sequence is 12 residues long. In nucleotides, the CDR3 is TGTGCCAGCAGCTTGCGTGCCTATGGCTACACCTTC. Translating it yields CASSLRAYGYTF.

The chain has TRBV5-1 and TRBJ1-2, with D possibly matching TRBD1 (6 bases). The germline CDR1 and CDR2 sequences are SGHRS and YFSETQ. The CDR3 has 13 residues. V lost 3 bases to trimming and J lost 8 bases, with 14 bases between them. The CDR3 here is CASSSSGEGGYTF. The DNA of the CDR3 is TGCGCCAGCAGCTCTTCAGGGGAAGGGGGCTACACCTTC.

The V call is TRBV5-4, the J call TRBJ2-4; unclear D gene. The CDR3 loop spans 16 amino acids. Per the germline V gene, CDR1 is SGHNT and CDR2 is YYREEE (reference sequence). V was clipped by 0 bases and J by 0 bases, with 10 bases between them. The CDR3 region is CASSLEGTKAKNIQYF. The CDR3 coding sequence is TGTGCCAGCAGCTTGGAGGGCACCAAAGCCAAAAACATTCAGTACTTC.

The chain recombines TRBV5-1 with TRBJ2-7; 12 bases map to TRBD2. Trimming cost V 5 bases and J 3 bases; bases outside gene matches: 6. Germline CDR1 reads SGHRS; CDR2 reads YFSETQ. CDR3 length equals 15 residues. CDR3 coding DNA: TGCGCCAGCAGGCGTGGACTAGCGGGAAACTACGAGCAGTACTTC. Protein product: CASRRGLAGNYEQYF.

The rearrangement joins TRBV7-2 to TRBJ2-5, with no clear D. The CDR3 totals 14 residues. Trimming removed 3 bases at V and 3 bases at J, with 11 bases between. Germline V gene sequence: CDR1 SGHTA, CDR2 FQGNSA. The CDR3 region has the DNA TGTGCCAGCAGCTTTCGGGCAGTAAAAGAGACCCAGTACTTC. Its protein is CASSFRAVKETQYF. The full variable domain, with the rest looked up from reference TRBV7-2 and TRBJ2-5, is GAGVSQSPSNKVTEKGKDVELRCDPISGHTALYWYRQSLGQGLEFLIYFQGNSAPDKSGLPSDRFSAERTGGSVSTLTIQRTQQEDSAVYLCASSFRAVKETQYFGPGTRLLVL.

This sequence joins TRBV15 and TRBJ2-1; tentative D call: TRBD2 (5 bases). CDR3 length: 14 amino acids. Germline V gives CDR1 LNHNV, CDR2 YYDKDF (reference sequence). Trimming left V 3 bases short and J 5 bases short, with 11 bases between. As DNA, the CDR3 is TGTGCCACCAGCAGGGCGGACGGGAACAATGAGCAGTTCTTC. Amino acids: CATSRADGNNEQFF.

The chain links TRBV30 to TRBJ1-4; D might be TRBD1 (5 bases). The ends were cut back, 0 bases at V and 7 bases at J, with 9 bases in the middle. This CDR3 is 13 amino acids long. The germline V gene encodes CDR1 GTSNPN and CDR2 SVGIG (reference sequence). The DNA of the CDR3 is TGTGCCTGGAGTGTAGGGGTGGGTGAAAAACTGTTTTTT. Translating gives CAWSVGVGEKLFF.

V gene TRBV6-5 combines with J gene TRBJ2-7; 10 bases are shared with TRBD1. Losses at the gene ends were 2 bases for V and 2 bases for J; bases not matched to a gene: 3. Germline V CDR1 and CDR2: MNHEY, SVGAGI. The CDR3 extends over 15 amino acids. CDR3 DNA: TGTGCCAGCAGTTACACGGGACAGGGGCCCTACGAGCAGTACTTC. Translating gives CASSYTGQGPYEQYF.

The chain links TRBV5-1 to TRBJ2-2; possible D gene TRBD1, 5 bases. Trimming left V 4 bases short and J 1 base short, with 8 bases between. The length of the CDR3 is 14 residues. Germline values: CDR1 SGHRS, CDR2 YFSETQ. CDR3: CASSGQGNTGELFF. For the CDR3, the DNA is TGCGCCAGCAGCGGGCAGGGGAACACCGGGGAGCTGTTTTTT.

The genes are TRBV30 and TRBJ2-7, with a possible D match to TRBD2 (5 bases). V lost 0 bases, J lost 3 bases, and 9 bases lay in between. In germline, CDR1 is GTSNPN, CDR2 SVGIG (reference sequence). The CDR3 sequence is 13 residues long. The CDR3 region is CAWSVTRDYEQYF. The DNA of the CDR3 is TGTGCCTGGAGTGTCACTAGGGACTACGAGCAGTACTTC.

V usage is TRBV25-1 and J usage is TRBJ2-4, with 7 bases lining up with TRBD1. Trimming at V came to 4 bases and at J to 9 bases, leaving 9 bases not matched to a gene. Per the germline V gene, CDR1 is MGHDK and CDR2 is SYGVNS. The CDR3 is made up of 14 amino acids. The CDR3 nucleotides read TGTGCCAGCAGTGTTACAGGGGAAAGTGGCATTCAGTACTTC. Residues: CASSVTGESGIQYF.

V is TRBV4-1 and J is TRBJ2-5; 13 nucleotides match TRBD2. V was pared by 6 bases and J by 5 bases, with 9 bases of the junction left unmatched. Germline CDR1 MGHRA, CDR2 YSYEKL. The CDR3 totals 16 residues. CDR3 coding DNA: TGCGCCAGCAGTCGGACTAGCGGGGGCTCGGGGGAGACCCAGTACTTC. Translated, it gives CASSRTSGGSGETQYF.

V is TRBV6-1 and J is TRBJ2-2, with D unclear. Germline V gene data show CDR1 as MNHNS and CDR2 as SASEGT. The CDR3 runs 15 residues. V lost 6 bases and J lost 6, with 17 bases in between. CDR3 DNA: TGTGCCAGCAGCGCACTAAGGGCCTTGGCCGGGGAGCTGTTTTTT. Translating it yields CASSALRALAGELFF.

This rearrangement joins TRBV4-1 to TRBJ2-7; 7 bases match TRBD2. This CDR3 spans 17 amino acids. The germline V gene encodes CDR1 MGHRA and CDR2 YSYEKL. V gave up 1 base and J gave up 1 base; unmatched junction bases: 10. The CDR3 bases are TGCGCCAGCAGCCAAGGGCCCCCGGTCGGGAGGTCCTACGAGCAGTACTTC. Translated, it gives CASSQGPPVGRSYEQYF.

The chain uses TRBV28 and TRBJ2-7; TRBD1 agrees at 9 bases. This CDR3 has 16 amino acids. V lost 5 bases and J lost 0; bases outside the gene matches: 8. Germline V gene data show CDR1 as MDHEN and CDR2 as SYDVKM. The CDR3 sequence is CASSKQGADSSYEQYF. The CDR3 nucleotides read TGTGCCAGCAGTAAACAGGGGGCCGACTCCTCCTACGAGCAGTACTTC.

Worth noting for this clone: This sample includes further DNA sequences coding for the same CDR3. The chain uses TRBV2 and TRBJ1-3; D is uncertain. Germline-derived CDR1 and CDR2 are SNHLY and FYNNEI. The CDR3 is 15 residues long. V was pared by 2 bases and J by 0 bases, with 8 bases between. The CDR3 DNA reads as TGTGCCAGCAGTGAACGCGAATACTCTGGAAACACCATATATTTT. Its translation is CASSEREYSGNTIYF.

This clone was recorded a few times. The chain combines TRBV30 with TRBJ1-2, with 11 bases that match TRBD1. The germline CDR1 and CDR2 sequences are GTSNPN and SVGIG (reference sequence). Trimming removed 2 bases from V and 4 bases from J; junction bases left unmatched: 3. The CDR3 consists of 14 residues. The CDR3 bases are TGTGCCTGGAGTTACGGGACAGGGGGCTATGGCTACACCTTC. Protein sequence: CAWSYGTGGYGYTF.

The rearrangement joins TRBV5-4 to TRBJ2-7; 7 bases are shared with TRBD2. V lost 3 bases, J lost 4 bases, and 13 bases stayed unmatched. Germline V gene sequence: CDR1 SGHNT, CDR2 YYREEE (reference sequence). This CDR3 spans 16 amino acids. CDR3 coding DNA: TGTGCCAGCAGCTCAAAGGGAGGCGGGAGAAATTACGAGCAGTACTTC. Translation gives CASSSKGGGRNYEQYF.

CDR3 residues: CASSQLAGIYEQYF. CDR3 nucleotides: TGTGCCAGCAGTCAACTAGCGGGAATCTACGAGCAGTACTTC. This chain links TRBV27 with TRBJ2-7; 10 nucleotides align to TRBD2. Germline CDR1 is MNHEY and CDR2 is SMNVEV (reference sequence). V trimming: 5 bases; J trimming: 3 bases; junction bases outside the gene matches: 4. The CDR3 has 14 amino acids.

The rearrangement links TRBV6-5 to TRBJ2-2; D unresolved. Deletions cut 2 bases from V and 3 bases from J, with 7 bases between. The CDR3 runs 14 residues. Germline CDR1 and CDR2: MNHEY and SVGAGI. CDR3 sequence: CASSYGRDTGELFF. The CDR3 bases are TGTGCCAGCAGTTACGGGCGAGACACCGGGGAGCTGTTTTTT.

This chain uses TRBV28 with TRBJ1-2; D is perhaps TRBD1 (6 bases). Trimming stripped 1 base from V and 3 bases from J, with 9 bases between. Germline V gene lookup returns CDR1 MDHEN and CDR2 SYDVKM. The CDR3 runs to 14 residues. The CDR3 sequence is CASSLSGADYGYTF. In DNA, the CDR3 is TGTGCCAGCAGTTTATCGGGGGCAGACTATGGCTACACCTTC.

The CDR3: CASRQGNNEQFF. The CDR3 coding sequence is TGTGCCAGCAGACAGGGGAACAATGAGCAGTTCTTC. The rearrangement uses TRBV2 and TRBJ2-1, with 7 bases identical to TRBD1. J lost 5 bases, V lost 6 bases, and 1 base had no gene match. CDR3 length: 12 residues. The germline V gene encodes CDR1 SNHLY and CDR2 FYNNEI. Full variable domain (outside the CDR3, taken from reference TRBV2 and TRBJ2-1): EPEVTQTPSHQVTQMGQEVILRCVPISNHLYFYWYRQILGQKVEFLVSFYNNEISEKSEIFDDQFSVERPDGSNFTLKIRSTKLEDSAMYFCASRQGNNEQFFGPGTRLTVL.

V usage is TRBV25-1 and J usage is TRBJ2-7; 10 bases align to TRBD1. This CDR3 contains 16 residues. Germline values: CDR1 MGHDK, CDR2 SYGVNS. V shed 3 bases, J shed 5 bases, and the junction held 10 bases outside the gene matches. CDR3 region: CASSERRDRGSDEQYF. In DNA form, the CDR3 reads TGTGCCAGCAGTGAGCGCCGGGACAGGGGCTCGGACGAGCAGTACTTC.